The sample holds one count of the clone carrying this T cell receptor (beta chain). Antigen specificity is unknown. The library targeted TCRbeta and was prepared with unique molecular identifiers. TCRdb fed the PCR reads into MiXCR, producing one record per CDR3 protein. The sample gives just over 950,000 distinct CDR3 sequences, about 26% of which show up once; 28% is in the top ten. The sample is drawn from a study of T-cell reconstitution after alpha-beta-depleted transplantation in children. Study conclusions and caveats: T cells produced anew were the main source of T-cell counts and diversity one year after transplant.

This CDR3 contains 9 residues. Trimming removed 6 bases at V and 7 bases at J, with 3 bases between. This chain uses TRBV12-3 or TRBV12-4 with TRBJ1-2; D call uncertain. The sequence derives from a boy in the first two years of life who had a stem cell transplant for SCID, so the T cells may come from the graft donor. The material sequenced was PBMCs, mostly from graft donor cells, taken 360 days after TCRalphabeta/CD19-depleted stem cell transplant. The CDR3 DNA sequence: TGTGCCAGCAGCCCTGGCTACACCTTC. It specifies CASSPGYTF.